The rows below give T cell receptor beta chains drawn from one sample of a study of cytomegalovirus exposure and HLA in healthy donors. Libraries were prepared by immunoSEQ multiplex PCR; TCRdb keeps only in-frame clonotypes and omits some of them. Found here are about 94,000 clones, about four fifths of them singletons; the top ten hold around 3.8%. Sequencing used PBMCs. The receptors originated from a woman in her forties in good health and CMV-seronegative. The CDR3 runs from the conserved cysteine through the conserved F or W. Each record gives: clone size, J gene, V gene, D gene, CDR3 protein. A D gene is named only where the DNA matches it firmly. Size is omitted from some rows. Given values are once, few, many or a class for expanded clones.

-	TRBJ2-7	TRBV15	TRBD2	CATSARLAGIYEQYF
-	TRBJ2-1	TRBV5-4	-	CASSSRPGTQLIYNEQFF
-	TRBJ2-1	TRBV7-8	TRBD2	CASSSSGAGYNEQFF
-	TRBJ1-4	TRBV4-3	-	CASSQDLPAGRGLANEKLFF
once	TRBJ1-5	TRBV4-1	-	CASSQDFGTPNQPQHF
-	TRBJ1-2	TRBV19	TRBD1	CASSTRQGYGYTF
-	TRBJ2-7	TRBV29-1	-	CSASVYEQYF
-	TRBJ2-3	TRBV27	-	CASSFEQASTDTQYF
-	TRBJ1-2	TRBV30	-	CAWYPGGQGGYTF
-	TRBJ1-5	TRBV11-2	-	CASSPHSNQPQHF
-	TRBJ2-2	TRBV11-3	-	CASSLRGGGELFF
-	TRBJ2-5	TRBV10-3	-	CAISRVGDGETQYF
-	TRBJ2-3	TRBV5-1	-	CASSLGHASTDTQYF
-	TRBJ2-7	TRBV29-1	-	CSVRGRTTYEQYF
-	TRBJ1-1	TRBV11-1	-	CASSRSGPQGEAFF
-	TRBJ1-2	TRBV11-2	TRBD1	CASSDRDRGPLGYTF
once	TRBJ1-5	TRBV5-1	-	CASSLDGGGNQPQHF
-	TRBJ1-6	TRBV10-3	-	CAISDGQGRDSPLHF
-	TRBJ2-1	TRBV25-1	TRBD2	CASSEVSGGLRGEQFF
-	TRBJ1-5	TRBV7-9	-	CASSLWANQPQHF
once	TRBJ1-2	TRBV9	TRBD1	CASSAPGQAASYGYTF
-	TRBJ2-7	TRBV4-1	-	CASSQAPGPGTNYEQYF
-	TRBJ2-7	TRBV7-2	-	CASSTSAGQEAYEQYF
-	TRBJ1-1	TRBV6-5	TRBD1	CASSHSQGATEAFF